The next 11 T cell receptor beta chains were all read from a single sample in a study of chemoradiotherapy in HPV16-positive cancers. The protocol was immunoSEQ multiplex PCR, while the TCRdb copy is restricted to in-frame clones and leaves out a portion. The sample contains 8,000 to 9,000 clones, about 74% of which appear only once. This material was collected from a patient who underwent chemoradiotherapy. These receptors came from a human donor with HPV-associated anogenital cancer.

The CDR3 coding sequence is TGTGCCATCAATACGGGACAGGGGGTTGGGGATACGCAGTATTTT. It specifies CAINTGQGVGDTQYF. The rearrangement uses TRBV10-3 and TRBJ2-3; 11 bases are shared with TRBD1. Trimming took 7 bases from V and 6 from J; bases not matched to a gene: 9. The CDR3 spans 15 residues. In germline, CDR1 is ENHRY, CDR2 SYGVKD.

Concerning this clone itself: Relative to the germline gene, one junction end is altered; a read error may explain this. This chain links TRBV12-5 with TRBJ2-1; D is tentatively TRBD1 or TRBD2 (5 bases each). The germline V gene has CDR1 LGHNT and CDR2 FRNRAP. This CDR3 is 13 amino acids long. The CDR3 nucleotides are TGCGCTAGTGGTTCTTGGGGGAACAATGAGCAGTTCTTC. Protein sequence: CASGSWGNNEQFF.

This clone was recorded a few times. The sample has other DNA sequences that encode this CDR3 too. The gene calls are TRBV4-3 and TRBJ2-3; D might be TRBD2 (6 bases). From germline, CDR1 is LGHNA and CDR2 YSLEER. Trimming removed 0 bases from V and 4 bases from J, with 11 bases in between. This CDR3 region has 15 residues. This CDR3 is CASSQDRGGADTQYF. The CDR3 coding sequence is TGCGCCAGCAGCCAAGATCGAGGAGGGGCAGATACGCAGTATTTT.

The gene calls are TRBV7-2 and TRBJ2-1; no reliable D call. The CDR3 spans 15 residues. Per germline, CDR1 SGHTA and CDR2 FQGNSA. V was cut by 1 base and J by 2 bases, with 9 bases left in between. The CDR3 DNA sequence: TGTGCCAGCAGCTTAGTTGGGGTTACCTACAATGAGCAGTTCTTC. Protein: CASSLVGVTYNEQFF.

The V gene is TRBV6-1, the J gene TRBJ1-6, with D unresolved. The V gene lost 5 bases and the J gene lost 9 bases, with 17 bases spanning the gap. Germline assignment: CDR1 MNHNS and CDR2 SASEGT. The CDR3 runs to 15 residues. The CDR3 region is CASSPPGRASSPLHF. As DNA, the CDR3 is TGTGCCAGCAGTCCCCCCGGCCGAGCGAGTTCACCCCTCCACTTT.

V usage is TRBV4-2 and J usage is TRBJ2-7; TRBD1 is a possible D gene (6 bases). Germline lookup yields CDR1 LGHNA and CDR2 YNFKEQ. There are 15 residues in the CDR3. V was pared by 2 bases and J by 1 base, with 12 bases between. CDR3 protein: CASSQSQQGSYEQYF. The CDR3 DNA reads as TGTGCCAGCAGCCAATCTCAACAGGGATCCTACGAGCAGTACTTC.

This clone was detected only a few times. The V and J genes are TRBV7-2 and TRBJ1-5; D uncertain. Trimming shortened V by 1 base and J by 0 bases, and 10 bases separated the two germline ends. This CDR3 is 16 amino acids long. From germline, CDR1 is SGHTA and CDR2 FQGNSA. The CDR3 DNA follows: TGTGCCAGCAGCTTAGTGGGCGGGTATAGCAATCAGCCCCAGCATTTT. It specifies CASSLVGGYSNQPQHF.

The chain uses TRBV30 and TRBJ2-7, with a weak D call TRBD2 (5 bases). The CDR3 covers 13 residues. The germline CDR1 and CDR2 sequences are GTSNPN and SVGIG (reference sequence). Trimming stripped 2 bases from V and 5 bases from J, with 13 bases between. The CDR3 coding sequence is TGTGCCTGGAGTCTATCTAGCATCCACGAGCAGTACTTC. The encoded protein is CAWSLSSIHEQYF.

This clone came up a few times. The chain uses TRBV27 and TRBJ2-1; D remains unclear. CDR1 MNHEY and CDR2 SMNVEV come from the germline V gene (reference sequence). V was pared by 3 bases and J by 4 bases, with 19 bases between. This CDR3 is 17 amino acids long. Here the CDR3 DNA reads TGTGCCAGCAGTTTGTGGGGTCGTTTAGGCTCTTACAATGAGCAGTTCTTC. It specifies CASSLWGRLGSYNEQFF.

The CDR3 region is CASSPFGQGELIAFF. The CDR3, as DNA: TGTGCCAGTAGTCCGTTTGGGCAGGGGGAACTGATTGCTTTCTTT. The chain uses TRBV19 and TRBJ1-1; 7 nucleotides match TRBD1. Germline values: CDR1 LNHDA, CDR2 SQIVND (reference sequence). Trimming at V came to 5 bases and at J to 11 bases, leaving 17 bases not matched to a gene. This CDR3 has 15 amino acids.

The rearrangement links TRBV5-6 to TRBJ2-2; maybe TRBD1 (5 bases). This CDR3 region has 13 residues. In germline, CDR1 is SGHDT, CDR2 YYEEEE. With 2 bases removed from V and 7 bases from J, the gap between germline ends came to 9 bases. For the CDR3, the DNA is TGTGCCAGCAGCTTCGCAGGGAACGGGGAGCTGTTTTTT. Translated: CASSFAGNGELFF.